This T cell receptor beta chain comes out of a study of response to subunit inactivated influenza vaccine. TCRdb passed the RT-PCR reads through MiXCR, listing each CDR3 protein once. The data show around 470,000 distinct CDR3 sequences, approximately 7.3% seen once. Findings and limits, study-wide: Few new T cells, the authors suggested, are recruited by each seasonal influenza vaccination.

CDR1 and CDR2 from the germline V gene are SGHRS and YFSETQ. The CDR3 has 16 amino acids. With V trimmed by 4 bases and J by 2 bases, 7 bases remained unmatched. This clonotype was detected ten times or more. Its matching antigen is unknown. This sample comprised PBMCs from blood, obtained around 25 months after vaccination. The V and J genes are TRBV5-1 and TRBJ2-1; 9 nucleotides line up with TRBD1. This TCR came from a man between 45 and 75 years old who received an inactivated influenza vaccine. The CDR3 reads CASSPGGTGTYNEQFF. CDR3 in DNA: TGCGCCAGCAGCCCCGGTGGGACAGGGACCTACAATGAGCAGTTCTTC. Looking up the rest from reference TRBV5-1 and TRBJ2-1 gives the full variable domain: KAGVTQTPRYLIKTRGQQVTLSCSPISGHRSVSWYQQTPGQGLQFLFEYFSETQRNKGNFPGRFSGRQFSNSRSEMNVSTLELGDSALYLCASSPGGTGTYNEQFFGPGTRLTVL.